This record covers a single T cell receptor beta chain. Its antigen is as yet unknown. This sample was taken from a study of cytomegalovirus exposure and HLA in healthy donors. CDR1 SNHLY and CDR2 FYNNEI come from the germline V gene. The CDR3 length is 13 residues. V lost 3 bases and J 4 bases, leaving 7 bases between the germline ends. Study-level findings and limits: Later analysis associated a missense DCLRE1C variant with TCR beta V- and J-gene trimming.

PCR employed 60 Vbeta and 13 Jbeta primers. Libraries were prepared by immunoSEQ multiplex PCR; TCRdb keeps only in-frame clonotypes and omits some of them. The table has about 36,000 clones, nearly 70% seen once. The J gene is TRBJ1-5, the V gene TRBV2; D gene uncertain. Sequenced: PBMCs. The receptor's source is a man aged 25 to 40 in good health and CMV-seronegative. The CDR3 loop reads CASSEAVNQPQHF. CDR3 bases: TGTGCCAGCAGTGAGGCCGTAAATCAGCCCCAGCATTTT.